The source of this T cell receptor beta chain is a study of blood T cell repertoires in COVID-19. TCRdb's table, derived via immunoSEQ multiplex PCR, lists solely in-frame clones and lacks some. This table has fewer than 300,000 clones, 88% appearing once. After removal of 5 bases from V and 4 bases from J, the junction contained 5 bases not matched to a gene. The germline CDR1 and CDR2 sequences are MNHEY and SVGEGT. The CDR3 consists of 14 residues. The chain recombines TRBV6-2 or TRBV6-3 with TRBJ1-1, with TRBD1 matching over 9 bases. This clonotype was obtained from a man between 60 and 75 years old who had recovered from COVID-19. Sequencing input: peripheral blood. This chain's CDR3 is CASSPDRGGTEAFF. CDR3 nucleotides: TGTGCCAGCAGTCCAGACAGGGGGGGCACTGAAGCTTTCTTT.